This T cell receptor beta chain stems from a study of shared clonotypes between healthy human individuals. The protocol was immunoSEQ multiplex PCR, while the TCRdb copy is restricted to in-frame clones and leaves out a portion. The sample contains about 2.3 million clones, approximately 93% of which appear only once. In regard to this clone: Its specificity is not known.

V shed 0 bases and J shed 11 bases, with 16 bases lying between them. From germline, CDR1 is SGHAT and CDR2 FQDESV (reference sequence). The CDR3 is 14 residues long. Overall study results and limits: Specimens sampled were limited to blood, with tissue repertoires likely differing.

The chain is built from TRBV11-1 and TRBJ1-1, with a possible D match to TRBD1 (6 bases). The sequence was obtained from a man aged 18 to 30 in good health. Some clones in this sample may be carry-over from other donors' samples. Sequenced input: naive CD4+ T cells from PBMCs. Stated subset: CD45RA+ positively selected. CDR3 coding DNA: TGTGCCAGCAGCTTAGCCCCCCGGGACAACGGGGCTTTCTTT. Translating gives CASSLAPRDNGAFF.